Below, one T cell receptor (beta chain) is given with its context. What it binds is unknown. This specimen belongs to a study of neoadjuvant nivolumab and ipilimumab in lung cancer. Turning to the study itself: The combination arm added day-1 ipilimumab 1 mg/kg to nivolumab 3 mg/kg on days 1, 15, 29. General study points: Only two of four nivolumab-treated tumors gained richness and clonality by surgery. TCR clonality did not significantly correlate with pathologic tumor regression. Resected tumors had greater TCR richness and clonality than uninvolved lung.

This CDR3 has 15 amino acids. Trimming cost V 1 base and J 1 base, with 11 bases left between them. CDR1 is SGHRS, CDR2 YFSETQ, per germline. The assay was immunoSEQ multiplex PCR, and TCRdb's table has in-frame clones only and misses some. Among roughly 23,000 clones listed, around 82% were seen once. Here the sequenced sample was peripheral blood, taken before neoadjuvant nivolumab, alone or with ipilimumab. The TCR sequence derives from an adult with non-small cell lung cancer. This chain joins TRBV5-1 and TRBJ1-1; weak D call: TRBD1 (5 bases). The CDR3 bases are TGCGCCAGCAGCTTGCTAGGACAAACGAACACTGAAGCTTTCTTT. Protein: CASSLLGQTNTEAFF.